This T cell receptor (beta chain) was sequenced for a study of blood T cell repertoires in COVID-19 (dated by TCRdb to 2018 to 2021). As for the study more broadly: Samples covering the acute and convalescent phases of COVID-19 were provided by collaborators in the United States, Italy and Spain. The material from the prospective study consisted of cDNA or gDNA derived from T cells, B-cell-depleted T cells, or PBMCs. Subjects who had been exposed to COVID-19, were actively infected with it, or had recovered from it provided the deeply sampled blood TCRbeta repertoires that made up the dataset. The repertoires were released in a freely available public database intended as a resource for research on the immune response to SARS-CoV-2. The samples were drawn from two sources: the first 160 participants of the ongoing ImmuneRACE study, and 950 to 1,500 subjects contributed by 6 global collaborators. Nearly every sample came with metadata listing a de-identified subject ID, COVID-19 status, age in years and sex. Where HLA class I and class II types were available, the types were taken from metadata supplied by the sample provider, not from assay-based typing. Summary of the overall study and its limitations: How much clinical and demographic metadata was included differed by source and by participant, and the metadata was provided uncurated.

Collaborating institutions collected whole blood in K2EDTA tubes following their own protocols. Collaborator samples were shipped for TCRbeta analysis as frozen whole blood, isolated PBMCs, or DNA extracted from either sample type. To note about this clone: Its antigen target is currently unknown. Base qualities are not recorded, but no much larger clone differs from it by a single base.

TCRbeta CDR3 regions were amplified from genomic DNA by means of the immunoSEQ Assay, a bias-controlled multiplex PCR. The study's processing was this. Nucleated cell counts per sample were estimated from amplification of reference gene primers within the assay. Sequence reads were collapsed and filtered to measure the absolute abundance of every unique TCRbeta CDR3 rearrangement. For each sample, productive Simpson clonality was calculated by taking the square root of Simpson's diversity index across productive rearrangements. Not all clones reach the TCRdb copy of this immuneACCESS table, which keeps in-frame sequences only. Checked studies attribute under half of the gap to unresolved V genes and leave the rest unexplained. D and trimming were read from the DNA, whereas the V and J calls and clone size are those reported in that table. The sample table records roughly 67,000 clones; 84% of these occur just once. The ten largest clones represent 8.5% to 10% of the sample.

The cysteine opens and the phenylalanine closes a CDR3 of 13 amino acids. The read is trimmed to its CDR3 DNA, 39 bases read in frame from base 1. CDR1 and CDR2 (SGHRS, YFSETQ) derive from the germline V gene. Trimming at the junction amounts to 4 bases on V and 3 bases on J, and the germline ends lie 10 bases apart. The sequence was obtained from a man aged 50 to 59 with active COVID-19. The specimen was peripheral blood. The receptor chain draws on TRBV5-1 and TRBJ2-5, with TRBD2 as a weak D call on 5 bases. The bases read TGCGCCAGCAGCACCCGGGGAGAAGAGACCCAGTACTTC. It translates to CASSTRGEETQYF.